The present TCR beta chain was sequenced within a study of early T cells in non-severe SARS-CoV-2 infection. The wider study: Sequencing of bulk RNA from unsorted whole blood was done, without chain pairing.

With V trimmed by 5 bases and J by 1 base, 6 bases remained unmatched. The germline V gene has CDR1 MNHEY and CDR2 SMNVEV (reference sequence). CDR3 length: 15 amino acids. Tagging with unique molecular identifiers was applied to individual cDNA molecules. TCRdb reprocessed the 5' RACE reads via MiXCR and lists one record per CDR3 protein. The sample lists 60,000 or so distinct CDR3 sequences; roughly 12% were seen once. This clonotype has ten or more counts. The antigen remains unidentified. Study results and caveats: VDJdb-based annotation leaned toward anti-spike CD8 responses and missed private and CD4 specificities.

The rearrangement joins TRBV27 to TRBJ1-2; TRBD1 aligns across 8 bases. This specimen consisted of whole blood, obtained at baseline. The sequence was collected from an adult who was a healthcare worker with PCR-confirmed SARS-CoV-2 infection or an uninfected control (not recorded which). In nucleotides, the CDR3 is TGTGCCAGCAGTCTAGGGGACAGGCTTAACTATGGCTACACCTTC. Its translation: CASSLGDRLNYGYTF.